The source of this TCR beta chain is a study of T cell changes during pregnancy in multiple sclerosis. This clone was detected a few times. Method: immunoSEQ multiplex PCR; TCRdb's copy keeps in-frame clones and lacks some. This sample has about 120,000 clones; approximately 93% occur once, and the top ten carry approximately 5.8%. The material was peripheral blood, obtained before pregnancy. This clonotype was obtained from a female donor with multiple sclerosis, enrolled in a pregnancy study.

The CDR3 coding sequence is TGTGCCAGCAGTTACCTCTCGGACAGCTCCTACGAGCAGTACTTC. This encodes CASSYLSDSSYEQYF. J is TRBJ2-7 and V is TRBV6-5, with D possibly TRBD1 on 6 matching bases. Deletions cut 2 bases from V and 0 bases from J, with 11 bases between. Germline lookup yields CDR1 MNHEY and CDR2 SVGAGI. CDR3 size: 15 residues.